The 10 T cell receptor beta chains listed next were all sequenced from one sample in a study of blood T cell repertoires in COVID-19. Only in-frame clones appear in the TCRdb table, and some are missing; sequencing was by immunoSEQ multiplex PCR. The sample holds tens of thousands of clones; more than 70% are singletons and the top ten take about 2.1%. Input material: peripheral blood. All receptors come from a man in his 70s with COVID-19, enrolled during active disease.

The gene calls are TRBV9 and TRBJ1-4; possibly TRBD1 for D (6 bases). V shed 3 bases and J shed 8 bases, with 14 bases lying between them. The CDR3 runs to 14 residues. Germline CDR1 is SGDLS and CDR2 is YYNGEE. Written as DNA, the CDR3 is TGTGCCAGCAGCGCCGGACAGAATACGGAAAAACTGTTTTTT. As protein: CASSAGQNTEKLFF.

The table lists this clone with a few counts. The chain carries TRBV2 and TRBJ2-3; 8 bases are shared with TRBD1. CDR3 length equals 14 residues. V dropped 8 bases and J dropped 3; count of bases not matched to a gene: 7. The germline CDR1 and CDR2 sequences are SNHLY and FYNNEI. CDR3 sequence (DNA): TGTGCCAGCGCGTCCCGGGACAGGACAGATACGCAGTATTTT. The encoded protein is CASASRDRTDTQYF. The full variable domain, its missing parts supplied by reference TRBV2 and TRBJ2-3, is EPEVTQTPSHQVTQMGQEVILRCVPISNHLYFYWYRQILGQKVEFLVSFYNNEISEKSEIFDDQFSVERPDGSNFTLKIRSTKLEDSAMYFCASASRDRTDTQYFGPGTRLTVL.

The chain has TRBV10-3 and TRBJ2-1; 13 nucleotides agree with TRBD2. After removal of 6 bases from V and 6 bases from J, the junction contained 5 bases not matched to a gene. The CDR3 loop spans 15 amino acids. Germline lookup yields CDR1 ENHRY and CDR2 SYGVKD. CDR3 in DNA: TGTGCCATCAGAGGACTAGCGGGAGCCCCCAATGAGCAGTTCTTC. It specifies CAIRGLAGAPNEQFF.

This chain joins TRBV7-2 and TRBJ2-1, with TRBD2 matching over 10 bases. V was pared by 0 bases and J by 4 bases, with 9 bases of the junction left unmatched. Germline CDR1 SGHTA, CDR2 FQGNSA. There are 18 residues in the CDR3. The CDR3 bases are TGTGCCAGCAGCTTAGCGGCGTCTAGCGGGAGCGGTTACAATGAGCAGTTCTTC. This codes for CASSLAASSGSGYNEQFF.

The V and J genes are TRBV3-1 (or the pseudogene TRBV3-2) and TRBJ2-5; no reliable D call. Between the trimmed V and J ends, which lost 0 bases and 4 bases, there was a span of 12 bases. The CDR3 has 15 amino acids. Germline values: CDR1 LGHDT, CDR2 YNNKEL (reference sequence). The CDR3, as DNA: TGTGCCAGCAGCCAAGATAGTATCCGAGGAGAGACCCAGTACTTC. Protein product: CASSQDSIRGETQYF.

This clone has only one observation. This rearrangement joins TRBV19 to TRBJ2-1; 12 bases map to TRBD2. Per the germline V gene, CDR1 is LNHDA and CDR2 is SQIVND (reference sequence). CDR3 size: 15 residues. The J segment lost 9 bases and the V segment lost 4 bases, leaving 7 bases of the junction unmatched. The CDR3 reads CASSSGLAGFGEQFF. CDR3 DNA: TGTGCCAGTAGTAGTGGACTAGCGGGATTTGGTGAGCAGTTCTTC.

V usage is TRBV7-8 and J usage is TRBJ1-1; D possibly corresponds to TRBD1 (5 bases). V was shortened by 3 bases and J by 5 bases, with 16 bases between the two germline ends. This CDR3 spans 15 amino acids. The V gene's germline CDR1 is SGHVS and CDR2 FQNEAQ. The CDR3 DNA reads as TGTGCCAGCAGCTTCCAGCGGGGGGTAGGGACTGAAGCTTTCTTT. This translates into CASSFQRGVGTEAFF.

The chain couples TRBV28 to TRBJ1-3; D is unresolved. The CDR3 extends over 16 amino acids. The V end lost 0 bases, the J end lost 0 bases, and 9 bases lay between the germline ends. Per the germline V gene, CDR1 is MDHEN and CDR2 is SYDVKM. The CDR3 sequence is CASSLWQALSGNTIYF. For the CDR3, the DNA is TGTGCCAGCAGTTTATGGCAGGCACTCTCTGGAAACACCATATATTTT.

This clone came up once. This sequence joins TRBV19 and TRBJ1-3; D gene ambiguous. CDR1 is LNHDA, CDR2 SQIVND, per germline (reference sequence). Trimming cost V 3 bases and J 0 bases, with 6 bases left between them. The length of the CDR3 is 14 residues. Here the CDR3 DNA reads TGTGCCAGTAGTATTACCGGCTCTGGAAACACCATATATTTT. This gives the protein CASSITGSGNTIYF.

This sequence joins TRBV7-9 and TRBJ2-3, with D perhaps matching TRBD1 (6 bases). The length of the CDR3 is 17 residues. Trimming took 1 base from V and 4 from J, leaving 18 bases between them. Germline CDR1 reads SEHNR; CDR2 reads FQNEAQ (reference sequence). CDR3 region: CASSLGLGQEEADTQYF. The CDR3 DNA follows: TGTGCCAGCAGCTTAGGGCTGGGACAAGAAGAAGCAGATACGCAGTATTTT.